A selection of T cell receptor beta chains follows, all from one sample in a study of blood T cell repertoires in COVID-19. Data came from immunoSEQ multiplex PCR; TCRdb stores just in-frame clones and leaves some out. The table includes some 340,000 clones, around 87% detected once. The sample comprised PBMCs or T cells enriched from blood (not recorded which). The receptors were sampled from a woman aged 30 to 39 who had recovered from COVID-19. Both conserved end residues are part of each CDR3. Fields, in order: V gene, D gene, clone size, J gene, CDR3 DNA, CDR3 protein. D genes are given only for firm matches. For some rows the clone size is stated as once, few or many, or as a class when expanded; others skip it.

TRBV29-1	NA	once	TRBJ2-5	TGCAGCGTCCATGACCCCTGGGCAGGGATGCAAGAGACCCAGTACTTC	CSVHDPWAGMQETQYF
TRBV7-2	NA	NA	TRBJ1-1	TGTGCCAGCAGCTCACAGGGTGGGGCCACTGAAGCTTTCTTT	CASSSQGGATEAFF
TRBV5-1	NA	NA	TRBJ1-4	TGCGCCAGCAGCCTAGGTTGGGTCTCGACTGAGGGAAAACTGTTTTTT	CASSLGWVSTEGKLFF
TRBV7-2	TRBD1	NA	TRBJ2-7	TGTGCCAGCAGTCTTAGGACAGGGGGCTTCCACGAGCAGTACTTC	CASSLRTGGFHEQYF
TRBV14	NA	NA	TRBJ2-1	TGTGCCAGCAGCCAGGCCATGAGGTCCTACAATGAGCAGTTCTTC	CASSQAMRSYNEQFF
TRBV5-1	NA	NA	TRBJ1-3	TGCGCCAGCAGCCCCCGACAGACCTACTCTGGAAACACCATATATTTT	CASSPRQTYSGNTIYF
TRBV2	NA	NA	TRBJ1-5	TGTGCCAGCAGTCCTCAGGGAGGTAACCAGCCCCAGCATTTT	CASSPQGGNQPQHF
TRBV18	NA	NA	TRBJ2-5	TGTGCCAGCTCACCCAGACAGGACCCGTACCAAGAGACCCAGTACTTC	CASSPRQDPYQETQYF
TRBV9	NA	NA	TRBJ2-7	TGTGCCAGCAGCATCGGGATTTCCTACGAGCAGTACTTC	CASSIGISYEQYF
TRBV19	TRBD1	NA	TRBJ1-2	TGTGCCAGCGACAGGGGACGGATGGGTCATCATGGCTACACCTTC	CASDRGRMGHHGYTF
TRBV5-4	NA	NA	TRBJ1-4	TGTGCCAGCAGCTTGGCCGGGGGGGAGATTGAAAAACTGTTTTTT	CASSLAGGEIEKLFF
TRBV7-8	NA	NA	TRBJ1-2	TGTGCCAGCAGCTTAGAAGGAACGGGGGAAAGGGGCTACACCTTC	CASSLEGTGERGYTF
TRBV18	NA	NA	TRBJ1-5	TGTGCCAGCTCGACGGGAGGCAATCAGCCCCAGCATTTT	CASSTGGNQPQHF
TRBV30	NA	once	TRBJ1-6	TGTGCCTGGAGTCTGGACAGCCCGGGGAGGGGTTCACCCCTCCACTTT	CAWSLDSPGRGSPLHF
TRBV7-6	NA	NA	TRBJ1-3	TGTGCCAGCAGCATCCGTTATTCTAGCTCTGGAAACACCATATATTTT	CASSIRYSSSGNTIYF
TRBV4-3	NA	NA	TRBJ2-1	TGCGCCAGCAGCCAAGATTCGAGCTACAATGAGCAGTTCTTC	CASSQDSSYNEQFF
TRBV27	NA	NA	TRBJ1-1	TGTGCCAGCAGTTTATCACAATTCGCCAGCACTGAAGCTTTCTTT	CASSLSQFASTEAFF
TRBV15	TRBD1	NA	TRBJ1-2	TGTGCCACCAGCCTGGGACAGGGAACGGTTTATGGCTACACCTTC	CATSLGQGTVYGYTF
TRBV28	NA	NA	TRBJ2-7	TGTGCCAGCAGTTCCCCCCCCCGGTCCTACGAGCAGTACTTC	CASSSPPRSYEQYF
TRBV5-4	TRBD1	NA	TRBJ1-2	TGTGCCAGCAGCTTGGTGGGACAGAGATATGGCTACACCTTC	CASSLVGQRYGYTF
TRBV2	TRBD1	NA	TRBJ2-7	TGTGCCAGCAGTCTTGACAGGGGGAACGAGCAGTACTTC	CASSLDRGNEQYF
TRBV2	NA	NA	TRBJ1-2	TGTGCCAGCAGCCCAGTGTATGGCTACACCTTC	CASSPVYGYTF
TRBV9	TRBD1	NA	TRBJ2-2	TGTGCCAGCAGCGTAGAGCCGAGGGGGCGCCCCGGGGAGCTGTTTTTT	CASSVEPRGRPGELFF
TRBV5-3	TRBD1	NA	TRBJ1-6	TGTGCCAGAAGCTTGGTTCCGAGACAGGGGAAGAGCTCCTATAATTCACCCCTCCACTTT	CARSLVPRQGKSSYNSPLHF
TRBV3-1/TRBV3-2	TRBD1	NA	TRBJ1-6	TGTGCCAGCAGCCTCCGGACAGGGCATAATTCACCCCTCCACTTT	CASSLRTGHNSPLHF
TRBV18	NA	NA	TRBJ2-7	TGTGCCAGCTCAGCTATACCCTCCTACGAGCAGTACTTC	CASSAIPSYEQYF
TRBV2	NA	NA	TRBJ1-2	TGTGCCAGCAGTGATACGGTCTATGGCTACACCTTC	CASSDTVYGYTF
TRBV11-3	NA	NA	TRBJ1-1	TGTGCCAGCAGCTTAGCAGGGAAATCGAAGAACACTGAAGCTTTCTTT	CASSLAGKSKNTEAFF
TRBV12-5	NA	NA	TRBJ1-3	TGTGCTAGTGGGAGGACTAGCACTGGAAACACCATATATTTT	CASGRTSTGNTIYF
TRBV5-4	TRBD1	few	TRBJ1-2	TGTGCCAGCAGCCCTACAGGGGTTTATGGCTACACCTTC	CASSPTGVYGYTF
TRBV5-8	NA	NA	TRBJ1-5	TGTGCCAGCAGCTTGGGAGTAGTCCATAGCAATCAGCCCCAGCATTTT	CASSLGVVHSNQPQHF
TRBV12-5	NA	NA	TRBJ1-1	TGTGCTAGTGGTCTAACCCCACAGGGTCGGGCCACTGAAGCTTTCTTT	CASGLTPQGRATEAFF
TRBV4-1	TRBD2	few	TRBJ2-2	TGCGCCAGCAGCCAAGAAAGGGTGGAGAGGGCCACGGGGGGCGGGGAGCTGTTTTTT	CASSQERVERATGGGELFF
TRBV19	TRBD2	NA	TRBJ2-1	TGTGCCAGTAGTCGAACTTCTAGCGGGGGGCGGAATGAGCAGTTCTTC	CASSRTSSGGRNEQFF
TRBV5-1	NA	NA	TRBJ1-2	TGCGCCAGCAGCTTAAGTTCGGGAGCTAACTATGGCTACACCTTC	CASSLSSGANYGYTF
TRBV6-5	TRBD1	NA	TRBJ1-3	TGTGCCAGCAGAACAGGGGTCGGAAACACCATATATTTT	CASRTGVGNTIYF
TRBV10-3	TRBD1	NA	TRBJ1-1	TGTGCCATCAGTGAGTCGGACAGGGTCGACACTGAAGCTTTCTTT	CAISESDRVDTEAFF